The rows below give T cell receptor beta chains drawn from one sample of a study of blood T cell repertoires in COVID-19. Method: immunoSEQ multiplex PCR; TCRdb's copy keeps in-frame clones and lacks some. The table shows 250,000 to 300,000 clones, with roughly 91% occurring only once. The sample consisted of PBMCs or T cells enriched from blood (not recorded which). Receptor source: an older woman in a cohort exposed to, infected with or recovered from COVID-19 (not recorded which). CDR3s include the opening cysteine and the closing phenylalanine or tryptophan. The D gene is left open where the match is weak. Not every row has a clone size; where given, it reads once, few, many or a size class.

J	V	D	size	CDR3	DNA
TRBJ1-1	TRBV2	NA	NA	CASSNRANTEAFF	TGTGCCAGCAGTAACAGGGCGAACACTGAAGCTTTCTTT
TRBJ2-2	TRBV5-1	TRBD1	NA	CASSLTTGQNTGELFF	TGCGCCAGCAGCTTGACGACAGGGCAAAACACCGGGGAGCTGTTTTTT
TRBJ1-4	TRBV4-1	TRBD1	NA	CASSHPDRERRVREKLFF	TGCGCCAGCAGCCACCCGGACAGGGAAAGGAGAGTGCGTGAAAAACTGTTTTTT
TRBJ1-1	TRBV10-3	NA	NA	CAISPSPLMNTEAFF	TGTGCCATCAGTCCGAGCCCTTTGATGAACACTGAAGCTTTCTTT
TRBJ2-1	TRBV24-1	TRBD2	NA	CATSVQLGVGERGNEQFF	TGTGCCACCAGTGTCCAATTAGGGGTCGGGGAGCGGGGGAATGAGCAGTTCTTC
TRBJ1-5	TRBV2	TRBD1	NA	CASSDGTGGPQHF	TGTGCCAGCAGTGACGGGACAGGGGGGCCCCAGCATTTT
TRBJ1-2	TRBV7-8	TRBD1	NA	CASSPRDRGEYGYTF	TGTGCCAGCAGCCCCCGGGACAGGGGCGAGTATGGCTACACCTTC
TRBJ1-5	TRBV28	TRBD1	once	CASSSRTGAQHF	TGTGCCAGCAGTTCTCGGACAGGAGCTCAGCATTTT
TRBJ1-5	TRBV28	NA	NA	CASSLSVVQPQHF	TGTGCCAGCAGTTTATCGGTGGTTCAGCCCCAGCATTTT
TRBJ1-2	TRBV29-1	TRBD1	NA	CSVGQGSSGYTF	TGCAGCGTCGGACAGGGATCAAGCGGCTACACCTTC
TRBJ1-1	TRBV11-3	NA	NA	CASSLRGNTEAFF	TGTGCCAGCAGCTTAAGGGGGAACACTGAAGCTTTCTTT
TRBJ2-3	TRBV2	TRBD1	NA	CASSEWTGPSTDTQYF	TGTGCCAGCAGTGAATGGACAGGGCCTAGCACAGATACGCAGTATTTT
TRBJ1-6	TRBV30	NA	once	CAWSVLRPTDTLMSLHF	TGTGCCTGGAGTGTACTCCGGCCCACGGACACCTTGATGTCCCTCCACTTT
TRBJ1-2	TRBV3-1/TRBV3-2	TRBD1	NA	CASSRAKGQGNYGYTF	TGTGCCAGCAGCCGTGCGAAGGGACAGGGGAACTATGGCTACACCTTC
TRBJ2-7	TRBV19	TRBD2	NA	CASSPSGGRAYEQYF	TGTGCCAGTAGCCCCTCGGGCGGGAGGGCTTACGAGCAGTACTTC
TRBJ1-1	TRBV3-1/TRBV3-2	NA	once	CASSRWHRTEAFF	TGTGCCAGCAGTCGTTGGCATCGTACTGAAGCTTTCTTT
TRBJ1-4	TRBV25-1	NA	NA	CASTGGTTNEKLFF	TGTGCCAGCACCGGGGGAACAACTAATGAAAAACTGTTTTTT
TRBJ2-5	TRBV19	NA	NA	CASGWTKETQYF	TGTGCCAGTGGGTGGACAAAAGAGACCCAGTACTTC
TRBJ1-5	TRBV4-2	TRBD1	NA	CASSQHLTGGTYSNQPQHF	TGTGCCAGCAGCCAGCACCTGACAGGGGGCACCTATAGCAATCAGCCCCAGCATTTT
TRBJ1-2	TRBV27	NA	NA	CASIDRNYGYTF	TGTGCCAGCATTGACAGGAACTATGGCTACACCTTC
TRBJ2-3	TRBV9	NA	NA	CASSTLEGSGTDTQYF	TGTGCCAGCAGCACCCTAGAGGGCAGTGGCACAGATACGCAGTATTTT
TRBJ2-1	TRBV24-1	NA	NA	CATSDRGARAEQFF	TGTGCCACCAGTGATAGGGGCGCTCGGGCTGAGCAGTTCTTC
TRBJ2-7	TRBV29-1	TRBD1	NA	CSGSTGGYEQYF	TGCAGCGGATCGACAGGGGGCTACGAGCAGTACTTC
TRBJ1-5	TRBV7-8	NA	NA	CANCRGSGNQPQHF	TGTGCCAACTGTCGAGGATCTGGCAATCAGCCCCAGCATTTT
TRBJ1-3	TRBV9	NA	NA	CASSGDTYSGNTIYF	TGTGCCAGCAGCGGGGACACCTACTCTGGAAACACCATATATTTT
TRBJ2-3	TRBV4-2	TRBD2	NA	CASSPGTSGSYTDTQYF	TGTGCCAGCAGCCCAGGGACTAGCGGGAGTTATACAGATACGCAGTATTTT
TRBJ1-2	TRBV7-2	TRBD1	NA	CASRRTGGPNFYGYTF	TGTGCCAGCAGGCGGACAGGGGGACCCAATTTTTATGGCTACACCTTC
TRBJ2-5	TRBV5-1	NA	few	CASSLAYQETQYF	TGCGCCAGCAGCTTGGCGTATCAAGAGACCCAGTACTTC
TRBJ2-7	TRBV27	TRBD1	few	CASSLPGTGHEQYF	TGTGCCAGCAGTCTCCCCGGGACAGGTCACGAGCAGTACTTC
TRBJ2-1	TRBV24-1	TRBD1	NA	CATRGQGTNEQFF	TGTGCCACCAGGGGACAGGGGACAAATGAGCAGTTCTTC
TRBJ2-5	TRBV10-3	TRBD1	once	CAIQKGQGVIRETQYF	TGTGCCATCCAGAAAGGGCAGGGGGTGATCAGAGAGACCCAGTACTTC
TRBJ1-4	TRBV28	TRBD1	NA	CASRPTGTDEKLFF	TGTGCCAGCAGGCCGACAGGGACAGATGAAAAACTGTTTTTT
TRBJ2-7	TRBV28	TRBD2	NA	CAGQSGRSPYEQYF	TGTGCCGGACAAAGCGGGAGGAGTCCTTACGAGCAGTACTTC
TRBJ2-7	TRBV27	TRBD1	NA	CASSSRTGGGYEQYF	TGTGCCAGCAGTTCCCGGACAGGGGGCGGCTACGAGCAGTACTTC
TRBJ2-4	TRBV7-3	TRBD2	NA	CASSSAGGSQYF	TGTGCCAGCAGCTCGGCGGGGGGATCCCAGTACTTC
TRBJ1-6	TRBV28	NA	once	CASSLGASEMWGSPLHF	TGTGCCAGCAGTTTAGGGGCCTCCGAGATGTGGGGTTCACCCCTCCACTTT
TRBJ2-1	TRBV7-8	TRBD2	NA	CASSLSAGARTEQFF	TGTGCCAGCAGCTTATCGGCGGGAGCCAGGACTGAGCAGTTCTTC
TRBJ2-1	TRBV7-2	NA	NA	CASSLGYRNNEQFF	TGTGCCAGCAGCTTAGGCTACAGAAACAATGAGCAGTTCTTC
TRBJ2-1	TRBV6-2/TRBV6-3	TRBD2	NA	CASSYLLAGYNEQFF	TGTGCCAGCAGTTACTTACTAGCGGGGTACAATGAGCAGTTCTTC
TRBJ2-2	TRBV25-1	NA	once	CASPVTFWTVTGELFF	TGTGCCAGCCCAGTGACCTTCTGGACTGTCACCGGGGAGCTGTTTTTT
TRBJ2-7	TRBV6-6	TRBD2	NA	CASRGGSYEQYF	TGTGCCAGCAGGGGGGGGTCCTACGAGCAGTACTTC
TRBJ2-5	TRBV2	NA	NA	CASSEGRIQETQYF	TGTGCCAGCAGTGAAGGCAGGATACAAGAGACCCAGTACTTC
TRBJ1-1	TRBV7-8	TRBD1	NA	CASSKRQGATEAFF	TGTGCCAGCAGCAAACGACAGGGGGCCACTGAAGCTTTCTTT
TRBJ1-1	TRBV10-2	NA	NA	CATKTPNTEAFF	TGCGCCACCAAGACACCGAACACTGAAGCTTTCTTT
TRBJ2-2	TRBV28	TRBD1	NA	CASRSQTGPTGELFF	TGTGCCAGCAGGTCTCAGACAGGGCCCACCGGGGAGCTGTTTTTT
TRBJ1-2	TRBV28	TRBD1	NA	CASRGAGGGYTF	TGTGCCAGCAGGGGCGCAGGGGGGGGCTACACCTTC
TRBJ1-4	TRBV6-2/TRBV6-3	NA	NA	CASSRFSNEKLFF	TGTGCCAGCAGCAGGTTTAGCAATGAAAAACTGTTTTTT
TRBJ1-4	TRBV28	TRBD1	NA	CASSFPPDRTPTNEKLFF	TGTGCCAGCAGTTTTCCCCCGGACAGGACCCCAACTAATGAAAAACTGTTTTTT
TRBJ2-1	TRBV7-3	TRBD2	NA	CASSPLGGGVSYNEQFF	TGTGCCAGCAGCCCCCTGGGTGGGGGGGTCTCCTACAATGAGCAGTTCTTC
TRBJ2-7	TRBV10-3	TRBD1	NA	CAIAGQGEGEQYF	TGTGCCATAGCGGGACAGGGGGAAGGTGAGCAGTACTTC
TRBJ1-5	TRBV9	TRBD1	NA	CASSGTGVEPQHF	TGTGCCAGCAGTGGGACAGGGGTTGAGCCCCAGCATTTT
TRBJ2-5	TRBV19	TRBD2	NA	CASSTFLAGDHEETQYF	TGTGCCAGTAGTACGTTTTTAGCGGGAGATCATGAAGAGACCCAGTACTTC
TRBJ2-7	TRBV7-9	NA	few	CASSETGLLTYEQYF	TGTGCCAGCAGCGAAACGGGACTCCTAACTTACGAGCAGTACTTC